Listed here is a single T cell receptor (beta chain). These data are taken from a study of control samples from healthy donors and cancer patients. This CDR3 is built from 16 residues. V lost 0 bases, J lost 4 bases, and 16 bases lay in between. The germline CDR1 and CDR2 sequences are SGHTS and YDEGEE. TCRdb's copy holds only in-frame clones and misses some; the assay was immunoSEQ multiplex PCR. The sample contains around 81,000 clones, approximately 95% of which appear only once. The V call is TRBV5-8, the J call TRBJ1-2, with D possibly TRBD1 on 5 matching bases. Material: blood. The origin of this receptor is a young woman in good health. The CDR3 loop reads CASSLAHLAGGYGYTF. The CDR3 DNA reads TGTGCCAGCAGCTTGGCCCATCTAGCGGGGGGCTATGGCTACACCTTC.